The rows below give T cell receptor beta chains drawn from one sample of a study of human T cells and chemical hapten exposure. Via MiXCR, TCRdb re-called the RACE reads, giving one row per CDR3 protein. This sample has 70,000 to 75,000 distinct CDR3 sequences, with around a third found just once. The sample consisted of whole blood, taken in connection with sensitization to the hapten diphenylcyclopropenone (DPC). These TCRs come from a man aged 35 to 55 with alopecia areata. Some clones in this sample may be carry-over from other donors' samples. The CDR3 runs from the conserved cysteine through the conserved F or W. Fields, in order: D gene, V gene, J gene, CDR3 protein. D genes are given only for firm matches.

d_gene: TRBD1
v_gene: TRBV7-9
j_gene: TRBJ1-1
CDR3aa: CASSQQGRAFF

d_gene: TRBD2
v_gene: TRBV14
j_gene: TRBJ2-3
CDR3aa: CASSPMGSGGRADTQYF

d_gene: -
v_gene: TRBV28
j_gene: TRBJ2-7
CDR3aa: CASSWKGFSYEQYF

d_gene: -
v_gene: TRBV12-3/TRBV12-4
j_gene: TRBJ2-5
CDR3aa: CASSLGGAAYQETQYF

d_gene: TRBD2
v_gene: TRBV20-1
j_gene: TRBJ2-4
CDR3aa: CSARVGTSKTIQYF

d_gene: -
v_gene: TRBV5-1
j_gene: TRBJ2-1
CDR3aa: CASSFNPGHGYNEQFF

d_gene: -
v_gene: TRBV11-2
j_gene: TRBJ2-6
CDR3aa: CASSSRDSGANVLTF

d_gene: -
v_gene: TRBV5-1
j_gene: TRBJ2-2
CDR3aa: CASSYDKNTGELFF

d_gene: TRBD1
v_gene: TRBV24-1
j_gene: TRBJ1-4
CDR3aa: CATSDYRQGTTNEKLFF

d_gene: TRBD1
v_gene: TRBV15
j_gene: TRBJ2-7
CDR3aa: CATSRRDSGPYEQYF

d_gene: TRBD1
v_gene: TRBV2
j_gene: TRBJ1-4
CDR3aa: CASRPTRQGGSEKLFF

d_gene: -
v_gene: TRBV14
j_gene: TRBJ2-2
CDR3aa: CASSQWLSTGELFF